This T cell receptor beta chain was sequenced during a study of blood T cell repertoires in COVID-19. Germline V gene data show CDR1 as MNHEY and CDR2 as SMNVEV (reference sequence). Trimming shortened V by 5 bases and J by 6 bases, and 17 bases separated the two germline ends. The CDR3 runs to 15 residues. The table came from immunoSEQ multiplex PCR; TCRdb's copy has only in-frame clones and leaves some out. This sample has 360,000 or so clones, with 89% found just once. The sequenced sample was PBMCs or T cells enriched from blood (not recorded which). This clonotype was sampled from a woman in her twenties or thirties who had recovered from COVID-19. V usage is TRBV27 and J usage is TRBJ2-1; D perhaps matches TRBD2 (6 bases). The chain's CDR3 is CASSTGGERFNEQFF. CDR3 DNA sequence: TGTGCCAGCAGTACCGGCGGGGAAAGGTTCAATGAGCAGTTCTTC.